The next 7 T cell receptor beta chains were all read from a single sample in a study of blood T cell repertoires in COVID-19. Only in-frame clones appear in the TCRdb table, and some are missing; sequencing was by immunoSEQ multiplex PCR. The profile shows approximately 78,000 clones, roughly 80% of them singletons. Sequenced sample: peripheral blood. The receptors were sampled from a woman of 80 years or more with acute or convalescent COVID-19.

The DNA for the CDR3 is TGTGCCAGCAGTGGATCGGACAGAGCAGACTACAATGAGCAGTTCTTC. It is translated as CASSGSDRADYNEQFF. The gene calls are TRBV27 and TRBJ2-1, with a possible D match to TRBD1 (6 bases). V was pared by 5 bases and J by 3 bases, with 17 bases between. Germline values: CDR1 MNHEY, CDR2 SMNVEV (reference sequence). This CDR3 spans 16 amino acids.

The chain links TRBV7-8 to TRBJ2-1, with 7 positions matching TRBD2. This CDR3 comprises 12 residues. Losses at the gene ends were 2 bases for V and 14 bases for J; bases not matched to a gene: 6. Per germline, CDR1 SGHVS and CDR2 FQNEAQ. The CDR3 DNA follows: TGTGCCAGCAGCTTATTGACGGCGGGGGAGTTCTTC. Amino acid sequence: CASSLLTAGEFF.

The chain joins TRBV24-1 to TRBJ1-1; 8 bases are a match to TRBD1. The CDR3 is 15 amino acids. Germline CDR1 KGHDR, CDR2 SFDVKD. The J segment lost 0 bases and the V segment lost 5 bases, leaving 4 bases of the junction unmatched. The CDR3 here is CATSATTGVNTEAFF. CDR3 bases: TGTGCCACCAGTGCGACGACAGGGGTGAACACTGAAGCTTTCTTT.

This chain joins TRBV9 and TRBJ2-1, with 11 bases matching TRBD2. The junction had 8 bases not matched to a gene; V was cut back by 0 bases and J by 0 bases. Germline CDR1 reads SGDLS; CDR2 reads YYNGEE. The CDR3 has 19 amino acids. CDR3 in amino acids: CASSVDATSGVSSYNEQFF. The CDR3 bases are TGTGCCAGCAGCGTAGACGCGACTAGCGGGGTAAGCTCCTACAATGAGCAGTTCTTC.

The chain couples TRBV10-3 to TRBJ1-1; D uncertain. The CDR3 is 16 amino acids. Germline assignment: CDR1 ENHRY and CDR2 SYGVKD. V gave up 3 bases and J gave up 0 bases, with 14 bases separating them. Written as DNA, the CDR3 is TGTGCCATCAGTGATCTCGGTGAGGGATTGAACACTGAAGCTTTCTTT. Translation: CAISDLGEGLNTEAFF.

The chain couples TRBV7-9 to TRBJ1-2; no definite D call. Germline assignment: CDR1 SEHNR and CDR2 FQNEAQ (reference sequence). Trimming removed 5 bases from V and 7 bases from J, with 14 bases in between. CDR3 length equals 13 residues. The CDR3 protein is CASSPPGFRGYTF. The CDR3 region has the DNA TGTGCCAGCAGCCCCCCAGGTTTTCGTGGCTACACCTTC.

The rearrangement links TRBV7-9 to TRBJ2-2, with TRBD2 as a possible D gene (5 bases). The V end lost 5 bases, the J end lost 6 bases, and 22 bases lay between the germline ends. This CDR3 region has 17 residues. The germline gives CDR1 SEHNR, CDR2 FQNEAQ (reference sequence). CDR3 bases: TGTGCCAGCAGCCCCCCCTACCGGGAATCCCCAGCCGGGGAGCTGTTTTTT. Encoded protein: CASSPPYRESPAGELFF.